A single TCR beta chain is shown here with its context. The sample is drawn from a study of cytomegalovirus exposure and HLA in healthy donors. V was clipped by 3 bases and J by 0 bases, with 8 bases between them. Germline V lookup: CDR1 MNHNS, CDR2 SASEGT. This CDR3 spans 14 amino acids. Method: immunoSEQ multiplex PCR; TCRdb's copy keeps in-frame clones and lacks some. The top ten hold about 8.2% of the sample, which has over 120,000 clones, about 88% seen once. The chain employs TRBV6-1 and TRBJ1-1, with a possible D match to TRBD1 (5 bases). The specimen sequenced was PBMCs. The sequence was collected from a young woman in good health and CMV-seropositive. This CDR3 reads CASSDGAVNTEAFF. CDR3 sequence (DNA): TGTGCCAGCAGTGATGGGGCGGTGAACACTGAAGCTTTCTTT.